What follows is one TCR beta chain and its context. The target antigen is unknown. Cells were stimulated with overlapping HIV-1 Gag 15-mer peptides. Memory cells lacking CD40L and CD69 with high CD45RO were sorted. The libraries were made with immunoSEQ version 4 in survey mode. Genomic DNA was diluted to 10 ng/uL, up to roughly 1 ug per sample. Using immunoSEQ multiplex PCR, the repertoire was profiled, and TCRdb retains in-frame clones only, with some absent. The sample lists around 35,000 clones, 82% occurring once. This specimen belongs to a study of persistence of HIV-infected CD4 T cells. Across the study: A couple of participants gave one leukapheresis sample; others gave up to about 180 mL blood repeatedly.

CDR1 and CDR2 from the germline V gene are SGDLS and YYNGEE. The CDR3 sequence is 15 residues long. Trimming took off 0 bases at V and 0 bases at J, with 9 bases between the two ends. Sequences were derived from cultured CD4+ T cells from PBMCs, sampled from a patient who received antiretroviral therapy. This chain connects TRBV9 to TRBJ1-2, with D unresolved. This clonotype was sampled from an adult with HIV. The donor label of this sample is uncertain. The CDR3 here is CASSVDGSTNYGYTF. As DNA, the CDR3 is TGTGCCAGCAGCGTAGATGGCAGTACTAACTATGGCTACACCTTC.